Following are 23 T cell receptor beta chains from one sample sequenced in a study of immune cell composition in non-small cell lung cancer. Libraries were prepared by immunoSEQ multiplex PCR; TCRdb keeps only in-frame clonotypes and omits some of them. The profile shows some 5,600 clones, roughly 78% of them singletons. The sample consisted of lung tumor tissue. These receptors originate from a human donor with non-small cell lung cancer.

The V gene is TRBV9, the J gene TRBJ2-3, with TRBD2 matching over 7 bases. The CDR3 covers 16 residues. From germline, CDR1 is SGDLS and CDR2 YYNGEE. The V segment lost 4 bases and the J segment 2 bases; nucleotides outside the gene matches: 10. CDR3 sequence (DNA): TGTGCCAGCAGCCCCAGGGAGGGCAGGTCCACAGATACGCAGTATTTT. This translates into CASSPREGRSTDTQYF. Combining the CDR3 with reference TRBV9 and TRBJ2-3 gives the whole variable domain DSGVTQTPKHLITATGQRVTLRCSPRSGDLSVYWYQQSLDQGLQFLIQYYNGEERAKGNILERFSAQQFPDLHSELNLSSLELGDSALYFCASSPREGRSTDTQYFGPGTRLTVL.

This rearrangement joins TRBV5-6 to TRBJ1-5, with 9 bases that match TRBD1. Losses at the gene ends were 4 bases for V and 6 bases for J; bases not matched to a gene: 8. This CDR3 spans 15 amino acids. CDR1 is SGHDT, CDR2 YYEEEE, per germline. CDR3 in amino acids: CASSQGQGYGQPQHF. CDR3 coding DNA: TGTGCCAGCAGCCAAGGACAGGGGTACGGTCAGCCCCAGCATTTT.

This chain links TRBV4-1 with TRBJ1-1; no reliable D call. Germline V lookup: CDR1 MGHRA, CDR2 YSYEKL. Trimming shortened V by 4 bases and J by 6 bases, and 21 bases separated the two germline ends. This CDR3 has 16 residues. CDR3 DNA: TGCGCCAGCAGCCGCGGAGGCGGGGTCCCTACAGCTGAAGCTTTCTTT. This gives the protein CASSRGGGVPTAEAFF.

The rearrangement uses TRBV7-6 and TRBJ2-1; tentative D call: TRBD1 (6 bases). Per germline, CDR1 SGHVS and CDR2 FNYEAQ. The V end lost 5 bases, the J end lost 9 bases, and 17 bases lay between the germline ends. The CDR3 consists of 14 residues. CDR3 bases: TGTGCCAGCAGCGGATCAGGGGAGTGGAGTGAGCAGTTCTTC. It specifies CASSGSGEWSEQFF.

The gene calls are TRBV27 and TRBJ1-6; D is possibly TRBD1 (6 bases). V was cut by 5 bases and J by 6 bases, with 20 bases left in between. The CDR3 runs 17 residues. Germline V gene data show CDR1 as MNHEY and CDR2 as SMNVEV (reference sequence). CDR3 nucleotide sequence: TGTGCCAGCAGTCCGACGGGGGGCGTTTGGGGTAATTCACCCCTCCACTTT. The encoded protein is CASSPTGGVWGNSPLHF.

The chain uses TRBV19 and TRBJ1-4; TRBD1 matches 9 bases. CDR1 and CDR2 from the germline V gene are LNHDA and SQIVND (reference sequence). This CDR3 spans 12 amino acids. J was trimmed by 10 bases and V by 8 bases; bases with no gene match: 5. The CDR3 bases are TGTGCCAGTGCCAACAGGGGGCGAAAACTGTTTTTT. It translates to CASANRGRKLFF.

This clone was detected only once. The chain joins TRBV30 to TRBJ1-2; the match to TRBD1 covers 7 bases. CDR1 GTSNPN and CDR2 SVGIG come from the germline V gene (reference sequence). The CDR3 is made up of 12 amino acids. After removal of 5 bases from V and 5 bases from J, the junction contained 5 bases not matched to a gene. CDR3 in DNA: TGTGCCTGGGACAGGGTGGGGTATGGCTACACCTTC. Its protein product is CAWDRVGYGYTF.

This chain joins TRBV10-3 and TRBJ1-1; 10 nucleotides align to TRBD1. CDR1 is ENHRY, CDR2 SYGVKD, per germline. The ends lost 10 bases at V and 4 bases at J; junction bases unmatched: 12. There are 15 residues in the CDR3. For the CDR3, the DNA is TGTGCCACCGGAGCGGGGACAGGGGTTGGCACTGAAGCTTTCTTT. This codes for CATGAGTGVGTEAFF.

V and J are TRBV4-1 and TRBJ1-5; no reliable D call. CDR1 is MGHRA and CDR2 is YSYEKL in the germline V gene. Trimming removed 4 bases at V and 0 bases at J, with 10 bases between. The CDR3 loop spans 15 amino acids. This chain's CDR3 is CASSRSTDSNQPQHF. The DNA for the CDR3 is TGCGCCAGCAGCCGATCCACAGATAGCAATCAGCCCCAGCATTTT.

The V and J genes are TRBV9 and TRBJ2-1; TRBD2 agrees at 8 bases. The CDR3 is 15 amino acids. V gave up 4 bases and J gave up 2 bases; unmatched junction bases: 5. Germline values: CDR1 SGDLS, CDR2 YYNGEE. The CDR3 bases are TGTGCCAGCAGCCCACGGGGGGGCACCTACAATGAGCAGTTCTTC. Amino acids: CASSPRGGTYNEQFF.

This clone showed up just once. V gene TRBV9 combines with J gene TRBJ1-4; tentative D call: TRBD1 (6 bases). Germline V CDR1 and CDR2: SGDLS, YYNGEE. CDR3 size: 14 residues. The V gene lost 6 bases and the J gene lost 4 bases, with 13 bases spanning the gap. The CDR3 region has the DNA TGTGCCAGCACCAGGGGTCTGGGTAATGAAAAACTGTTTTTT. This encodes CASTRGLGNEKLFF. The full variable domain, its missing parts supplied by reference TRBV9 and TRBJ1-4, is DSGVTQTPKHLITATGQRVTLRCSPRSGDLSVYWYQQSLDQGLQFLIQYYNGEERAKGNILERFSAQQFPDLHSELNLSSLELGDSALYFCASTRGLGNEKLFFGSGTQLSVL.

In DNA form, the CDR3 reads TGTGCCACCGCCCCGGGACTATCGAACACCGGGGAGCTGTTTTTT. Translation: CATAPGLSNTGELFF. This chain connects TRBV6-6 to TRBJ2-2, with 7 bases matching TRBD2. The germline gives CDR1 MNHNY, CDR2 SVGAGI (reference sequence). With V trimmed by 10 bases and J by 0 bases, 8 bases remained unmatched. This CDR3 region has 15 residues.

Points on this clone: Relative to the germline gene, one junction end is altered; a read error may explain this. The chain has TRBV7-7 and TRBJ2-1, with TRBD1 identical over 10 bases. CDR3 size: 15 residues. The V gene's germline CDR1 is SSHAT and CDR2 FNYEAQ (reference sequence). CDR3 in DNA: TGTGCTAGCAGCGTTGGACAGGGGGTGGGGGATGAGCAGTTCTTC. This encodes CASSVGQGVGDEQFF. Complete variable domain (other parts from reference TRBV7-7 and TRBJ2-1): GAGVSQSPRYKVTKRGQDVTLRCDPISSHATLYWYQQALGQGPEFLTYFNYEAQPDKSGLPSDRFSAERPEGSISTLTIQRTEQRDSAMYRCASSVGQGVGDEQFFGPGTRLTVL.

The chain recombines TRBV2 with TRBJ2-7, with 9 bases that match TRBD1. Germline trimming cut 9 bases from V and 5 bases from J; bases unmatched to any gene: 8. The CDR3 contains 13 residues. Germline-derived CDR1 and CDR2 are SNHLY and FYNNEI. The CDR3 is CASKQGASNEQYF. The CDR3 region has the DNA TGTGCCAGTAAACAGGGGGCGAGTAACGAGCAGTACTTC.

The J gene is TRBJ2-1, the V gene TRBV14; the D is unclear. Per germline, CDR1 SGHDN and CDR2 FVKESK. Trimming pared 2 bases from V and 10 bases from J, leaving 9 bases between. The CDR3 runs to 12 residues. The CDR3 sequence: CASSQRLSEQFF. In nucleotides, the CDR3 is TGTGCCAGCAGCCAACGACTCTCGGAGCAGTTCTTC.

This CDR3 reads CASSQTQGGGATDTQYF. CDR3 sequence (DNA): TGTGCCAGCAGCCAGACCCAAGGCGGGGGGGCCACAGATACGCAGTATTTT. The chain employs TRBV4-2 and TRBJ2-3; the match to TRBD2 covers 9 bases. The CDR3 runs 17 residues. Trimming took 3 bases from V and 2 from J; bases not matched to a gene: 9. Germline V CDR1 and CDR2: LGHNA, YNFKEQ.

The sample holds one count of this clone. The V and J genes are TRBV9 and TRBJ2-1; D uncertain. CDR1 is SGDLS and CDR2 is YYNGEE in the germline V gene. V lost 6 bases and J lost 5, with 15 bases in between. The CDR3 totals 14 residues. CDR3 nucleotide sequence: TGTGCCAGCACCCCCCCATATTCGGACAATGAGCAGTTCTTC. Encoded protein: CASTPPYSDNEQFF.

This chain links TRBV7-2 with TRBJ2-5, with D perhaps matching TRBD2 (6 bases). Germline V gene sequence: CDR1 SGHTA, CDR2 FQGNSA. V lost 8 bases to trimming and J lost 4 bases, with 8 bases between them. There are 11 residues in the CDR3. CDR3 nucleotide sequence: TGTGCCAGCGGGCGGGGAGAGACCCAGTACTTC. Residues: CASGRGETQYF.

The chain is built from TRBV5-1 and TRBJ1-2; D remains ambiguous. There are 13 residues in the CDR3. Germline CDR1 and CDR2: SGHRS and YFSETQ. The ends were cut back, 4 bases at V and 6 bases at J, with 13 bases in the middle. For the CDR3, the DNA is TGCGCCAGCAGCCCCGGTCCTCCCAATGGCTACACCTTC. It yields the protein CASSPGPPNGYTF.

This clone has a handful of counts. The chain carries TRBV13 and TRBJ2-7, with 9 bases identical to TRBD2. This CDR3 spans 15 amino acids. CDR1 PRHDT and CDR2 FYEKMQ come from the germline V gene (reference sequence). The trim removed 4 bases at V and 0 bases at J, leaving 4 bases unmatched. The CDR3 nucleotides are TGTGCCAGCAGCTCTAGCGGGGTGAACTCCTACGAGCAGTACTTC. Protein: CASSSSGVNSYEQYF. The whole variable domain, remainder taken from reference TRBV13 and TRBJ2-7, is AAGVIQSPRHLIKEKRETATLKCYPIPRHDTVYWYQQGPGQDPQFLISFYEKMQSDKGSIPDRFSAQQFSDYHSELNMSSLELGDSALYFCASSSSGVNSYEQYFGPGTRLTVT.

This chain connects TRBV19 to TRBJ1-1; D may be TRBD1 (6 bases). Trimming took 4 bases from V and 10 from J, leaving 13 bases between them. This CDR3 has 12 amino acids. Germline CDR1 is LNHDA and CDR2 is SQIVND (reference sequence). CDR3 nucleotide sequence: TGTGCCAGTAGTAGTAGGGGAGGGGGAGCTTTCTTT. As protein: CASSSRGGGAFF.

The chain links TRBV7-9 to TRBJ1-2; TRBD1 aligns across 9 bases. Germline CDR1 and CDR2: SEHNR and FQNEAQ (reference sequence). The CDR3 contains 15 residues. V lost 5 bases, J lost 3 bases, and 7 bases stayed unmatched. CDR3 in amino acids: CASSPGDRADYGYTF. DNA of the CDR3: TGTGCCAGCAGCCCAGGGGACAGGGCGGACTATGGCTACACCTTC.

The chain has TRBV6-5 and TRBJ1-2, with 9 nucleotides matching TRBD1. The V gene's germline CDR1 is MNHEY and CDR2 SVGAGI. The CDR3 has 15 amino acids. After removal of 7 bases from V and 8 bases from J, the junction contained 14 bases not matched to a gene. The CDR3 DNA sequence: TGTGCCAGCACCAAAAGTTGGGACAGGGAGGCGGGCTACACCTTC. This translates into CASTKSWDREAGYTF.